This TCR beta chain was recovered during a study of blood T cell repertoires in COVID-19 (dated by TCRdb to 2019 to 2021). For context, the study as a whole: Collaborator samples came from the United States, Italy and Spain and covered acute and convalescent phases of COVID-19. The material from the prospective study consisted of cDNA or gDNA derived from T cells, B-cell-depleted T cells, or PBMCs. Deeply sampled blood TCRbeta repertoires from subjects exposed to, actively infected with, or recovered from COVID-19 were included in the dataset. A freely available public database, intended as a resource for researchers studying the immune response to SARS-CoV-2, is where the repertoires were released. Samples came from the ongoing ImmuneRACE study (first 160 participants) plus 1,254 subjects from 6 global collaborators. The sample metadata nearly always contained a de-identified subject ID, COVID-19 status, age in years and sex. Where HLA class I and class II types were available, the types were taken from metadata supplied by the sample provider, not from assay-based typing. The study at large found these results: The quantity of clinical and demographic metadata differed by source and by participant and was supplied without curation.

TCRbeta CDR3 regions were amplified from genomic DNA using the immunoSEQ Assay, a bias-controlled multiplex PCR. The study's own analysis went as follows. The number of nucleated cells in each sample was estimated by amplification of reference gene primers within the assay. To quantify the absolute abundance of each unique TCRbeta CDR3 rearrangement, sequence reads were collapsed and filtered. For each sample, productive Simpson clonality was calculated by taking the square root of Simpson's diversity index across productive rearrangements. TCRdb retrieved this table from immuneACCESS and kept in-frame rearrangements only. Not all clones are present; in checked studies, unresolved V genes account for under half, and no reason is known for the remainder. That table is the source of V, J and clone size, and D and trimming were worked out from the DNA. This sample has 150,000 to 200,000 clones in its table, and just under 90% of those were observed once. The ten largest clones take up around an eighth of the sample.

Note on this clone: What antigen it recognizes has not been identified. Base qualities were left out, and no much larger clone turns up one base away.

One collaborating source in Seattle enrolled patients while the patients were actively infected and followed the patients over time throughout the course of disease. Collaborating institutions collected whole blood in K2EDTA tubes following their own protocols. For TCRbeta analysis, collaborator samples were shipped as frozen whole blood, as isolated PBMCs, or as DNA extracted from either sample type. The V end gives up 5 bases and the J end 3 bases, leaving 23 bases in the junction not matched to a gene. Its CDR3 holds 20 amino acids, cysteine through phenylalanine. Left in the record is the CDR3 DNA by itself, 60 bases read in frame from the first base. The germline V gene yields SGHVS for CDR1 and FNYEAQ for CDR2.

The receptor comes from an older woman with COVID-19, enrolled during active disease. Material for sequencing was peripheral blood. This chain joins TRBV7-6 to TRBJ2-7; 9 central bases correspond to TRBD2. For the CDR3, the sequence is CASSPAPSSGGFSAIYEQYF. The nucleotide sequence reads TGTGCCAGCAGCCCAGCCCCGAGTAGCGGGGGCTTTTCGGCGATCTACGAGCAGTACTTC.